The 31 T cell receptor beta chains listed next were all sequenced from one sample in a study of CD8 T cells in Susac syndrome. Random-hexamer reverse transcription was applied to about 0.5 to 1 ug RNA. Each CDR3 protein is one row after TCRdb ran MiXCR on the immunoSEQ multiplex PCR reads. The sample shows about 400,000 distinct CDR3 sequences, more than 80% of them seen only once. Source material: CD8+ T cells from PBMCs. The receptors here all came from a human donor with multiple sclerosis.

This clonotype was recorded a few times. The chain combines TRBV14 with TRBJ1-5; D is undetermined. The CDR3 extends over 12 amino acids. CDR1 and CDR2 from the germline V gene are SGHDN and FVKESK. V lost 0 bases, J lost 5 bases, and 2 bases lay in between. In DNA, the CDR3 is TGTGCCAGCAGCCAAGAGGATCAGCCCCAGCATTTT. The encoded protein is CASSQEDQPQHF.

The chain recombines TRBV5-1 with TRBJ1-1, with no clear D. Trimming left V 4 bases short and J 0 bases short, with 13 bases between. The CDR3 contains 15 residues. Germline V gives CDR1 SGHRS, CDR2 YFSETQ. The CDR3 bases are TGCGCCAGCAGCCCTCTTTCACAGCTGAACACTGAAGCTTTCTTT. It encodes CASSPLSQLNTEAFF.

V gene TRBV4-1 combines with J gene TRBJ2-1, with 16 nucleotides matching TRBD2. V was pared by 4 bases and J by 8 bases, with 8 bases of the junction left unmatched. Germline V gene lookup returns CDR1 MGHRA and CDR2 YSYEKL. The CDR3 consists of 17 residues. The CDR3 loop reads CASSRTLGTSGRDEQFF. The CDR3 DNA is TGCGCCAGCAGCCGGACCTTGGGGACTAGCGGGAGGGATGAGCAGTTCTTC.

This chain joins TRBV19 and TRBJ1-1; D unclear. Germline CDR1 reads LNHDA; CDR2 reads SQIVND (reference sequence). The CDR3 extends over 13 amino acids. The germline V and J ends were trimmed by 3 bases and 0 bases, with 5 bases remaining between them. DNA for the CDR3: TGTGCCAGTAGTATGACTATGAACACTGAAGCTTTCTTT. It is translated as CASSMTMNTEAFF.

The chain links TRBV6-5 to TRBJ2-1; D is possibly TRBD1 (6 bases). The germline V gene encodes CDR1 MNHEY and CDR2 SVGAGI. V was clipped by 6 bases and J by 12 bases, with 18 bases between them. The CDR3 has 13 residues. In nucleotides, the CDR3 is TGTGCCAGCAGCCCCATACAGGGCCATGGGCAGTTCTTC. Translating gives CASSPIQGHGQFF.

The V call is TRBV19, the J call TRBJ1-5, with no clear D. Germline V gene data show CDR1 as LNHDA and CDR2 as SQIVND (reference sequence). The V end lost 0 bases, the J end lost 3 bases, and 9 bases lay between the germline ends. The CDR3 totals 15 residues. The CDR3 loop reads CASSIEAEYNQPQHF. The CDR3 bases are TGTGCCAGTAGTATAGAAGCGGAATACAATCAGCCCCAGCATTTT.

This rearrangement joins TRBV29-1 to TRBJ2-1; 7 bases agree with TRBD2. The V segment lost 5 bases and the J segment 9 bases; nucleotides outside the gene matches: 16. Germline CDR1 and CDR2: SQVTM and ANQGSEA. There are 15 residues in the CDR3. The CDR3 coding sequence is TGCAGCGTTTCCTATAGCGGGCCCGGCCGGGGTGAGCAGTTCTTC. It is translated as CSVSYSGPGRGEQFF.

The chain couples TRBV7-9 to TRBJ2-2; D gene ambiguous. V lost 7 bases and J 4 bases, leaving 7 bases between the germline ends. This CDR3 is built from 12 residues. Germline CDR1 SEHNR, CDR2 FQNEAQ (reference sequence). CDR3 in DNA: TGTGCCAGCACAGACTCCACCGGGGAGCTGTTTTTT. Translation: CASTDSTGELFF.

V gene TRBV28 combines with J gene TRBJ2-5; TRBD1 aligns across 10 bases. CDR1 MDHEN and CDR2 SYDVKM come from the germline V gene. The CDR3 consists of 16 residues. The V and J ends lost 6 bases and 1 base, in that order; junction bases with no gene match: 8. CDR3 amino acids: CASSSPGQGFQETQYF. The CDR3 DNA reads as TGTGCCAGCAGCTCCCCGGGACAGGGGTTCCAAGAGACCCAGTACTTC.

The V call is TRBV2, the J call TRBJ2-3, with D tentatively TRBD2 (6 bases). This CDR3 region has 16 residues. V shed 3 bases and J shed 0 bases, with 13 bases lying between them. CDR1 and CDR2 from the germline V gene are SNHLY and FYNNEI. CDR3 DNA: TGTGCCAGCAGTGAGTGGGCGGGGACTAGCACAGATACGCAGTATTTT. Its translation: CASSEWAGTSTDTQYF.

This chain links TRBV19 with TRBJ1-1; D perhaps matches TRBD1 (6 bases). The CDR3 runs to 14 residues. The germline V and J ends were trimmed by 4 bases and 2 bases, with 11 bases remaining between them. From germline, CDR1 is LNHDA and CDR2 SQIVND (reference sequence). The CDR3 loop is CASSTGTRNTEAFF. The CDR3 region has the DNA TGTGCCAGTAGTACCGGGACAAGAAACACTGAAGCTTTCTTT.

DNA for the CDR3: TGCGCCAGCAGCCCGGGACAGGGGAGAAACACCATATATTTT. Protein: CASSPGQGRNTIYF. The rearrangement links TRBV5-1 to TRBJ1-3; 10 nucleotides align to TRBD1. The J segment lost 5 bases and the V segment lost 4 bases, leaving 3 bases of the junction unmatched. The CDR3 extends over 14 amino acids. Germline-derived CDR1 and CDR2 are SGHRS and YFSETQ.

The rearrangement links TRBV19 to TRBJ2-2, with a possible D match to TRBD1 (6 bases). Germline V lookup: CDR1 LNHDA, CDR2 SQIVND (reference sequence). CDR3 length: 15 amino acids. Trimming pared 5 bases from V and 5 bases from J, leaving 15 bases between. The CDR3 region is CASSEAGERTGELFF. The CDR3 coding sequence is TGTGCCAGTAGTGAGGCAGGGGAGCGGACCGGGGAGCTGTTTTTT.

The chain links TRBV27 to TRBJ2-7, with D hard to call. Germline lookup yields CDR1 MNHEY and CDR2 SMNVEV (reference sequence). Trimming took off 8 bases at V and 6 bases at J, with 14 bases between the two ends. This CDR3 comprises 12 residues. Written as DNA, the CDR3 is TGTGCCAGCTCGACGCCCGGTAGCGAGCAGTACTTC. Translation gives CASSTPGSEQYF.

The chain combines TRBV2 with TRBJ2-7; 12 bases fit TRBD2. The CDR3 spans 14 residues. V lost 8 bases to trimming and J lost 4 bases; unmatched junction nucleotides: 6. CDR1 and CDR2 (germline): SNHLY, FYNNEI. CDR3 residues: CASGLAGGEYEQYF. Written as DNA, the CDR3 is TGTGCCAGCGGGCTAGCGGGAGGGGAATACGAGCAGTACTTC.

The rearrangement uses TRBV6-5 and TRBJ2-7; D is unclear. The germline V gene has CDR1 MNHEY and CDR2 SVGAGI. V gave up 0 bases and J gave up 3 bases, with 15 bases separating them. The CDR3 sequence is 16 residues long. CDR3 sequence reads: CASSYSIWGTHYEQYF. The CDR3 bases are TGTGCCAGCAGTTACTCGATCTGGGGTACCCACTACGAGCAGTACTTC.

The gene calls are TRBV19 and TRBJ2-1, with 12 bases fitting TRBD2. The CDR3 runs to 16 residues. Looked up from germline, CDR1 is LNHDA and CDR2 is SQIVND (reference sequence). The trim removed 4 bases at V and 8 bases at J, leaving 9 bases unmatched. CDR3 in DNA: TGTGCCAGTAGTACTCTAGCGGGAGGGCCTAGGGATGAGCAGTTCTTC. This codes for CASSTLAGGPRDEQFF.

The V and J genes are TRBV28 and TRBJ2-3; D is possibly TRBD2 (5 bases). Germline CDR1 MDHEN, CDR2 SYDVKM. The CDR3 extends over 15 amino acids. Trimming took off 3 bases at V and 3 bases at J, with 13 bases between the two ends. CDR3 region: CASSLGARATDTQYF. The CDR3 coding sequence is TGTGCCAGCAGTTTGGGAGCGAGAGCGACAGATACGCAGTATTTT.

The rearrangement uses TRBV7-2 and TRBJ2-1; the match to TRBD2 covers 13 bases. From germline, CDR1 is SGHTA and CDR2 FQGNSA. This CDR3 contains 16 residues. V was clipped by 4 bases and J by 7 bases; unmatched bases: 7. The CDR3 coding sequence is TGTGCCAGCAGCTCCACTACTAGCGGGAGGGCTAATGAGCAGTTCTTC. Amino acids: CASSSTTSGRANEQFF.

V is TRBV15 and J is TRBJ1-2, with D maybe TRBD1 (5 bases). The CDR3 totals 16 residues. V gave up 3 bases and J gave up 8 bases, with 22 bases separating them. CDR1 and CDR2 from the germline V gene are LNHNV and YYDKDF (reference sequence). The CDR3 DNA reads TGTGCCACCAGCAGTGGGGGTGGGCCCCAAGGGAGAGGCTACACCTTC. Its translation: CATSSGGGPQGRGYTF.

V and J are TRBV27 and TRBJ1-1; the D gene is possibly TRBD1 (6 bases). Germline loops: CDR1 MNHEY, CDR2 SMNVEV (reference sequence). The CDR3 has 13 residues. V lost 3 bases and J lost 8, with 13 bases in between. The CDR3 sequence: CASSLGTKGEAFF. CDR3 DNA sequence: TGTGCCAGCAGTTTGGGGACAAAAGGAGAAGCTTTCTTT.

CDR3 in DNA: TGCGCCAGCAGCAAACCCGGGACAGGGAGGAATGAAAAACTGTTTTTT. This gives the protein CASSKPGTGRNEKLFF. The chain links TRBV4-1 to TRBJ1-4; TRBD1 matches 9 bases. V was pared by 5 bases and J by 5 bases, with 9 bases of the junction left unmatched. This CDR3 spans 16 amino acids. The germline V gene encodes CDR1 MGHRA and CDR2 YSYEKL.

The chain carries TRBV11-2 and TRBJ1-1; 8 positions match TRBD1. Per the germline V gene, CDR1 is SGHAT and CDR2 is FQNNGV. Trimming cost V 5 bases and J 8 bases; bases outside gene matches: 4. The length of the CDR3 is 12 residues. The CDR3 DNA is TGTGCCAGCAGCGCGACAGGGGAGGAAGCTTTCTTT. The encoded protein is CASSATGEEAFF.

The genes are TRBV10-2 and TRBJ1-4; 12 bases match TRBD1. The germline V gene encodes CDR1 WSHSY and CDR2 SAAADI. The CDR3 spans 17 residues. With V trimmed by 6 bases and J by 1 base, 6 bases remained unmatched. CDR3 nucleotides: TGCGCCAGCAGCGGGACAGGGGGCGCCCAAACTAATGAAAAACTGTTTTTT. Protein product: CASSGTGGAQTNEKLFF.

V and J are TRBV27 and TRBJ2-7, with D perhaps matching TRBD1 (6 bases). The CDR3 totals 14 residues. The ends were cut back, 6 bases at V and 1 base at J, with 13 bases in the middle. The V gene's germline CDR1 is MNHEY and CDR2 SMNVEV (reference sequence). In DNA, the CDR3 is TGTGCCAGCAGCCAACAGGGCCTTTCCTACGAGCAGTACTTC. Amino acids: CASSQQGLSYEQYF.

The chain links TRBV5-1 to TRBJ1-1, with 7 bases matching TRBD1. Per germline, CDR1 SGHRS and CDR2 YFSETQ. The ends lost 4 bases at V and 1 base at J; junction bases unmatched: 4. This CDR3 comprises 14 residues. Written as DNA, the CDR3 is TGCGCCAGCAGCGTGACAGGGCCGAACACTGAAGCTTTCTTT. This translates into CASSVTGPNTEAFF.

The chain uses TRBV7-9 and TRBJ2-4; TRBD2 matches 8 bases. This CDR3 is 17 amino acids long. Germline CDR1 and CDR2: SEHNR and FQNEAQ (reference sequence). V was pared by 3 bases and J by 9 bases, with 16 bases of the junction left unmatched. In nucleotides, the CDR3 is TGTGCCAGCAGCTTCTCATCGCGGGGGGACTTTGAAAGCATTCAGTACTTC. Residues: CASSFSSRGDFESIQYF.

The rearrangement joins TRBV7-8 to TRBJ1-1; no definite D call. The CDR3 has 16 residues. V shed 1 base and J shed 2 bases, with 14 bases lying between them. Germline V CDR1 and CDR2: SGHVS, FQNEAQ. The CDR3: CASSLVIRGTNTEAFF. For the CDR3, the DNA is TGTGCCAGCAGCTTAGTCATCCGTGGCACCAACACTGAAGCTTTCTTT.

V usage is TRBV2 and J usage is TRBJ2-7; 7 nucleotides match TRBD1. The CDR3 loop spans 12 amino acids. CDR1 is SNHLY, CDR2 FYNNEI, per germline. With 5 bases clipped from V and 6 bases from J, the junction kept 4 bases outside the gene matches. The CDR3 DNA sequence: TGTGCCAGCAGTTTCTCAGGGGGCGAGCAGTACTTC. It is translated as CASSFSGGEQYF.

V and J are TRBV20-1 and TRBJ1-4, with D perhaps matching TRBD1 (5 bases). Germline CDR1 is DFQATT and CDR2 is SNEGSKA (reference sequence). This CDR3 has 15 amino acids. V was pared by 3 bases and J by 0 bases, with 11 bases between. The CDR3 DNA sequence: TGCAGTGCTAGGACAGCAGCCGCAACTAATGAAAAACTGTTTTTT. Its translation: CSARTAAATNEKLFF.

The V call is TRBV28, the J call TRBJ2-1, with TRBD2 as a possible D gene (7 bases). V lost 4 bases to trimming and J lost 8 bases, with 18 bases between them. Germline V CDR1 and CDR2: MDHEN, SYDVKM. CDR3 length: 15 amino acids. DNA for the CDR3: TGTGCCAGCAGTTCGCCTACGCCCGGGGGGCATGAGCAGTTCTTC. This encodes CASSSPTPGGHEQFF.